This entry describes one T cell receptor beta chain. With random hexamers, reverse transcription was performed on about 0.45 to 1 ug of RNA. The method of amplification for TCR beta CDR3 was immunoSEQ multiplex PCR, covering 54 Vbeta and 13 Jbeta. Via MiXCR, TCRdb re-called the immunoSEQ multiplex PCR reads, giving one row per CDR3 protein. This repertoire shows about 210,000 distinct CDR3 sequences, approximately 95% found once; its top ten account for 0.075% to 0.095%. The length of the CDR3 is 16 residues. With V trimmed by 3 bases and J by 2 bases, 11 bases remained unmatched. CDR1 is DFQATT, CDR2 SNEGSKA, per germline (reference sequence). TEMRA cells were FACS-enriched, unlike CD8+ and CD4+ T cells, which were negatively isolated. These data belong to a study of CD8 T cells in Susac syndrome.

Material for sequencing was CD4+ T cells from PBMCs. The receptor comes from a human donor with multiple sclerosis. The V call is TRBV20-1, the J call TRBJ2-5; 8 nucleotides line up with TRBD2. The CDR3 region has the DNA TGCAGTGCTAGCACACCTAGAGCGGGAGTACAAGAGACCCAGTACTTC. Translated, it gives CSASTPRAGVQETQYF.